This TCR beta chain was observed in a study of T cells in Graves' hyperthyroidism and ophthalmopathy. From germline, CDR1 is KGHSH and CDR2 LQKENI. The CDR3 totals 13 residues. V dropped 6 bases and J dropped 5 bases, with 13 bases sitting between them. This clonotype was found a few times. RNA transcripts were the template for amplifying TCR beta CDR3 regions. First-round RT-PCR targeting the TCR CDR3 was performed with the HTBI primer set. TCRdb used MiXCR to reprocess the multiplex PCR reads, holding one entry per CDR3 protein. The table has about 210,000 distinct CDR3 sequences, 17% seen once. The chain uses TRBV18 and TRBJ2-5; D not certain. Sequencing used blood. The source is a man aged 50-60 years with Graves' hyperthyroidism. CDR3 nucleotides: TGTGCCAGCTCCCCAACCCTCTGGGAGACCCAGTACTTC. This sequence encodes CASSPTLWETQYF.